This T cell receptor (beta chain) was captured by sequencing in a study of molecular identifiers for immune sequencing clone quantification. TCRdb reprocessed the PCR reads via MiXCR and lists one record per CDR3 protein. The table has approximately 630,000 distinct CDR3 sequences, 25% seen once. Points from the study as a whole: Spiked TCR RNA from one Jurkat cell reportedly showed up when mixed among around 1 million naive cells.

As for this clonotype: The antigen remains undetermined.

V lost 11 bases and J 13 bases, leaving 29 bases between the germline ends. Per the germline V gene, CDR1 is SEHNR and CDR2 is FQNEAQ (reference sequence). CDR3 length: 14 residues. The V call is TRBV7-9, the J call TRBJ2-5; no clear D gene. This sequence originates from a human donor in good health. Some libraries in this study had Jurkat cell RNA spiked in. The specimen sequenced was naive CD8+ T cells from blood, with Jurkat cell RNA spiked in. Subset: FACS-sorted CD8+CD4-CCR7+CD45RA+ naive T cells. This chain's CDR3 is CAGTSSLGGEILYF. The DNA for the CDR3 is TGTGCCGGCACCTCCAGTCTTGGTGGAGAGATACTGTACTTC.